The 28 T cell receptor beta chains given below trace back to one sample, sequenced in a study of T cells in Graves' hyperthyroidism and ophthalmopathy. Regions amplified from RNA transcripts were the TCR beta CDR3 regions. Initially, a first-round RT-PCR of the TCR CDR3 employed the HTBI primer set. TCRdb re-called the multiplex PCR reads through MiXCR, storing one row per CDR3 protein. The sample yields fewer than 400,000 distinct CDR3 sequences, approximately 25% seen once. The specimen was blood. These receptors were obtained from a man in his fifties or sixties with Graves' hyperthyroidism.

The table lists this clonotype with a few counts. This rearrangement joins TRBV28 to TRBJ2-7; TRBD1 matches 7 bases. Germline V gene sequence: CDR1 MDHEN, CDR2 SYDVKM. With V trimmed by 4 bases and J by 1 base, 7 bases remained unmatched. This CDR3 contains 15 residues. In DNA form, the CDR3 reads TGTGCCAGCAGTTCTCATGGACAGGCTTCCTACGAGCAGTACTTC. It is translated as CASSSHGQASYEQYF.

The J gene is TRBJ2-5, the V gene TRBV11-2; 8 nucleotides line up with TRBD2. This CDR3 is 15 amino acids long. Germline assignment: CDR1 SGHAT and CDR2 FQNNGV. With 5 bases clipped from V and 7 bases from J, the junction kept 12 bases outside the gene matches. CDR3 nucleotides: TGTGCCAGCAGCAAAGGGACTAGGAACCGTGGGACCCAGTACTTC. Amino acid sequence: CASSKGTRNRGTQYF.

CDR3 nucleotides: TGCGCCAGCAGCTTGGTCAAGGATACGCAGTATTTT. This encodes CASSLVKDTQYF. The J gene is TRBJ2-3, the V gene TRBV5-1, with D hard to call. V lost 0 bases, J lost 6 bases, and 5 bases lay in between. The CDR3 runs 12 residues. CDR1 and CDR2 (germline): SGHRS, YFSETQ.

This clonotype has at least ten counts. The chain's CDR3 is CASSLGSSPGYTF. The CDR3 bases are TGTGCCAGCAGCTTAGGCTCTAGCCCTGGCTACACCTTC. The chain carries TRBV11-2 and TRBJ1-2, with unresolved D. The CDR3 extends over 13 amino acids. V was shortened by 1 base and J by 7 bases, with 10 bases between the two germline ends. The germline CDR1 and CDR2 sequences are SGHAT and FQNNGV.

The chain couples TRBV3-1 to TRBJ2-7; D uncertain. Germline assignment: CDR1 LGHDT and CDR2 YNNKEL (reference sequence). The CDR3 contains 13 residues. Trimming took 3 bases from V and 7 from J, leaving 13 bases between them. CDR3 nucleotide sequence: TGTGCCAGCAGCCACCCCCCCGGTCGGGAGCAGTACTTC. Translating gives CASSHPPGREQYF.

On this clonotype itself: One base away lies a much larger clone, so this may be a sequencing read error. The chain links TRBV18 to TRBJ2-1; D is unclear. The CDR3 extends over 12 amino acids. Germline V lookup: CDR1 KGHSH, CDR2 LQKENI. Trimming left V 1 base short and J 10 bases short, with 8 bases between. CDR3 nucleotide sequence: TGTGCCAGCTCACCACTAAAGCCGGAGCAGTTCTTC. Translated, it gives CASSPLKPEQFF.

This chain connects TRBV6-1 to TRBJ1-1, with D possibly TRBD1 on 6 matching bases. This CDR3 is built from 16 residues. V shed 7 bases and J shed 3 bases, with 21 bases lying between them. Germline V gives CDR1 MNHNS, CDR2 SASEGT. CDR3 DNA: TGTGCCAGCACCCGGAACAGGGCCGGGGGCGACACTGAAGCTTTCTTT. Its translation is CASTRNRAGGDTEAFF.

With regard to this clonotype: At one of its ends the junction is not consistent with the germline gene, which may arise from a read error. The rearrangement uses TRBV11-3 and TRBJ2-7; D is perhaps TRBD2 (5 bases). This CDR3 spans 14 amino acids. From germline, CDR1 is SGHNT and CDR2 YENEEA. The CDR3 spells CASSRQASEGEQCF. CDR3 nucleotides: TGTGCCAGCAGCCGCCAGGCATCTGAGGGCGAGCAGTGCTTC.

This chain joins TRBV2 and TRBJ2-3; no clear D. Trimming pared 4 bases from V and 2 bases from J, leaving 10 bases between. Germline V gene sequence: CDR1 SNHLY, CDR2 FYNNEI. The CDR3 totals 14 residues. CDR3 coding DNA: TGTGCCAGCAGTGTTCAGCGACCCACAGATACGCAGTATTTT. Protein: CASSVQRPTDTQYF. The full variable domain, its missing parts supplied by reference TRBV2 and TRBJ2-3, is EPEVTQTPSHQVTQMGQEVILRCVPISNHLYFYWYRQILGQKVEFLVSFYNNEISEKSEIFDDQFSVERPDGSNFTLKIRSTKLEDSAMYFCASSVQRPTDTQYFGPGTRLTVL.

There are a few counts of this clonotype. This chain uses TRBV2 with TRBJ2-5; D uncertain. Deletions cut 4 bases from V and 7 bases from J, with 13 bases between. Germline-derived CDR1 and CDR2 are SNHLY and FYNNEI. This CDR3 region has 13 residues. The CDR3 here is CASSAASWVTQYF. DNA for the CDR3: TGTGCCAGCAGTGCGGCTAGTTGGGTGACCCAGTACTTC.

This clonotype was recorded many times. The genes are TRBV20-1 and TRBJ2-3, with 9 bases that match TRBD2. In germline, CDR1 is DFQATT, CDR2 SNEGSKA (reference sequence). The CDR3 sequence is 13 residues long. The CDR3 region has the DNA TGCAGGCCGACTAGCGGCCACACAGATACGCAGTATTTT. Translated: CRPTSGHTDTQYF.

There are many counts of this clonotype. The chain joins TRBV30 to TRBJ1-1; unclear D gene. The CDR3 covers 10 residues. From germline, CDR1 is GTSNPN and CDR2 SVGIG (reference sequence). Deletions cut 2 bases from V and 6 bases from J, with 4 bases between. In DNA form, the CDR3 reads TGTGCCTGGAGTTCGGCTGAAGCTTTCTTT. Encoded protein: CAWSSAEAFF.

CDR3 in DNA: TGTGCCAGCAGTTACTCCTTATATTCTCGGGACAGGACTTCTGGAAACACCATATATTTT. The encoded protein is CASSYSLYSRDRTSGNTIYF. The V and J genes are TRBV6-2 or TRBV6-3 and TRBJ1-3; 8 nucleotides line up with TRBD1. With 0 bases clipped from V and 1 base from J, the junction kept 14 bases outside the gene matches. In germline, CDR1 is MNHEY, CDR2 SVGEGT. This CDR3 comprises 20 residues.

The rearrangement uses TRBV5-1 and TRBJ2-1; a weak D match, TRBD1 (7 bases). The germline V gene has CDR1 SGHRS and CDR2 YFSETQ. Trimming stripped 0 bases from V and 5 bases from J, with 12 bases between. This CDR3 is 15 amino acids long. This CDR3 is CASSLGGTVHNEQFF. The CDR3 region has the DNA TGCGCCAGCAGCTTGGGCGGGACAGTTCACAATGAGCAGTTCTTC.

This chain links TRBV20-1 with TRBJ2-1; 13 bases are shared with TRBD2. V trimming: 5 bases; J trimming: 8 bases; junction bases outside the gene matches: 6. Germline CDR1 reads DFQATT; CDR2 reads SNEGSKA (reference sequence). The length of the CDR3 is 14 residues. Written as DNA, the CDR3 is TGCAGTGCTCGGACTAGCGGGAGCGGCGATGAGCAGTTCTTC. Protein: CSARTSGSGDEQFF.

This clonotype was seen ten or more times. The chain combines TRBV29-1 with TRBJ1-1; D uncertain. This CDR3 contains 13 residues. From germline, CDR1 is SQVTM and CDR2 ANQGSEA. Trimming took 6 bases from V and 0 from J, leaving 11 bases between them. CDR3: CSVETQVNTEAFF. The CDR3 nucleotides are TGCAGCGTCGAAACCCAGGTGAACACTGAAGCTTTCTTT.

Only a few counts were recorded for this clonotype. This chain joins TRBV7-8 and TRBJ2-1; tentatively, D is TRBD1 or TRBD2 (5 bases each). CDR3 size: 13 residues. The germline V gene encodes CDR1 SGHVS and CDR2 FQNEAQ. The V gene lost 4 bases and the J gene lost 4 bases, with 8 bases spanning the gap. In DNA form, the CDR3 reads TGTGCCAGCAGCTGGGACCATTACAATGAGCAGTTCTTC. It codes for CASSWDHYNEQFF.

This clonotype was picked up a small number of times. A read error may explain this, as a much larger clone is one base away. The CDR3 spells CASSLAEPNTETFF. The DNA of the CDR3 is TGCGCCAGCAGCTTGGCGGAACCGAACACTGAAACTTTCTTT. The rearrangement uses TRBV5-1 and TRBJ1-1; D unresolved. Germline assignment: CDR1 SGHRS and CDR2 YFSETQ. There are 14 residues in the CDR3.

This clonotype was counted only a few times. This chain links TRBV15 with TRBJ2-5; TRBD2 agrees at 10 bases. Germline V gene data show CDR1 as LNHNV and CDR2 as YYDKDF (reference sequence). The CDR3 consists of 15 residues. V shed 4 bases, J shed 4 bases, and the junction held 6 bases outside the gene matches. The CDR3 nucleotides read TGTGCCACCAGCAATAGCGGGAGGCTACGAGAGACCCAGTACTTC. Translated, it gives CATSNSGRLRETQYF.

The V call is TRBV6-5, the J call TRBJ2-7; 8 bases agree with TRBD2. CDR1 is MNHEY and CDR2 is SVGAGI in the germline V gene. The ends lost 2 bases at V and 6 bases at J; junction bases unmatched: 12. The CDR3 has 16 amino acids. The CDR3 sequence: CASSYRPGLVTGEQYF. CDR3 coding DNA: TGTGCCAGCAGTTACAGGCCGGGACTAGTTACAGGCGAGCAGTACTTC.

With respect to this clonotype: Sequence at one end of the junction differs from germline and may be a read error. The chain is built from TRBV20-1 and TRBJ1-1; D remains ambiguous. CDR3 length: 13 amino acids. Looked up from germline, CDR1 is DFQATT and CDR2 is SNEGSKA (reference sequence). For the CDR3, the DNA is TGCGGTGCTAGATCTCCCTGGAACACTGAAGCTTTCTTT. Translation: CGARSPWNTEAFF.

This clonotype has a handful of counts. The chain joins TRBV6-2 or TRBV6-3 to TRBJ2-3; D unresolved. Per germline, CDR1 MNHEY and CDR2 SVGEGT. Trimming took 0 bases from V and 3 from J, leaving 7 bases between them. There are 14 residues in the CDR3. The CDR3 region is CASSYSSGTDTQYF. The CDR3 DNA follows: TGTGCCAGCAGTTACTCGAGTGGGACAGATACGCAGTATTTT.

In this sample, this clonotype turned up a few times. The CDR3 DNA reads as TGTGCTAGTGGTTTGGTACAATTGAGGACCCGCCTCGAAAAACTGTTTTTT. This gives the protein CASGLVQLRTRLEKLFF. The gene calls are TRBV12-5 and TRBJ1-4; D unresolved. This CDR3 contains 17 residues. V lost 0 bases and J 8 bases, leaving 19 bases between the germline ends. Per the germline V gene, CDR1 is LGHNT and CDR2 is FRNRAP.

This clonotype was counted many times. V is TRBV29-1 and J is TRBJ1-1; 8 bases match TRBD1. With 8 bases clipped from V and 5 bases from J, the junction kept 16 bases outside the gene matches. Germline-derived CDR1 and CDR2 are SQVTM and ANQGSEA. The CDR3 totals 15 residues. The CDR3, as DNA: TGCAGCACCAAATCAGGGGGCCTAGGTAGGACTGAAGCTTTCTTT. Protein product: CSTKSGGLGRTEAFF.

This clonotype showed up many times. The chain is built from TRBV29-1 and TRBJ1-1, with 8 bases lining up with TRBD1. The trim removed 4 bases at V and 4 bases at J, leaving 5 bases unmatched. Germline V lookup: CDR1 SQVTM, CDR2 ANQGSEA. The CDR3 runs to 13 residues. This chain's CDR3 is CSVARQGSTEAFF. DNA of the CDR3: TGCAGCGTTGCCCGACAGGGGAGCACTGAAGCTTTCTTT.

The chain couples TRBV27 to TRBJ2-1; TRBD1 aligns across 9 bases. The V segment lost 3 bases and the J segment 0 bases; nucleotides outside the gene matches: 6. This CDR3 has 17 residues. The germline V gene encodes CDR1 MNHEY and CDR2 SMNVEV (reference sequence). For the CDR3, the DNA is TGTGCCAGCAGTTTGTCCCCGGGACAGGGCTCCTACAATGAGCAGTTCTTC. Translation gives CASSLSPGQGSYNEQFF.

This clonotype has just a few counts. The chain has TRBV6-1 and TRBJ2-7; 7 positions agree with TRBD1. The V gene's germline CDR1 is MNHNS and CDR2 SASEGT. V was pared by 7 bases and J by 1 base, with 19 bases of the junction left unmatched. This CDR3 contains 18 residues. The CDR3 protein is CASTQGVGQGVLSYEQYF. The CDR3 nucleotides read TGTGCCAGCACCCAGGGGGTTGGTCAGGGCGTTTTGTCCTACGAGCAGTACTTC.

This chain uses TRBV6-1 with TRBJ2-5; D is possibly TRBD2 (6 bases). V was shortened by 3 bases and J by 5 bases, with 13 bases between the two germline ends. CDR3 length: 14 amino acids. CDR1 MNHNS and CDR2 SASEGT come from the germline V gene. DNA for the CDR3: TGTGCCAGCAGTGAGGGTGGGGGGAGGGAGACCCAGTACTTC. As protein: CASSEGGGRETQYF.